The 17 T cell receptor beta chains presented below share a single source sample, sequenced in a study of T cells in Graves' hyperthyroidism and ophthalmopathy. RNA transcripts provided the source from which TCR beta CDR3 regions were amplified. Primed by the HTBI set, a first-round RT-PCR was run on the TCR CDR3. TCRdb itself ran the multiplex PCR reads through MiXCR, one entry per CDR3 protein. The data contain 640,000 or so distinct CDR3 sequences, 12% to 15% of them singletons. Input material: blood. The receptors shown here come from a woman aged 18-35 years with Graves' ophthalmopathy.

This clonotype was found many times. The chain couples TRBV12-3 or TRBV12-4 to TRBJ1-5; 7 bases line up with TRBD1. The CDR3 runs 13 residues. The V segment lost 10 bases and the J segment 2 bases; nucleotides outside the gene matches: 5. CDR3 loop: CAISDRGNQPQHF. The CDR3 region has the DNA TGTGCCATCTCAGACAGGGGCAATCAGCCCCAGCATTTT.

This clonotype was seen ten or more times. V usage is TRBV11-2 and J usage is TRBJ2-7; possibly TRBD1 or TRBD2 for D (5 bases each). Germline-derived CDR1 and CDR2 are SGHAT and FQNNGV. The CDR3 sequence is 16 residues long. V gave up 1 base and J gave up 1 base, with 14 bases separating them. The CDR3 DNA reads TGTGCCAGCAGCTTAGGGACGGGGCACGCGTCCTACGAGCAGTACTTC. Protein: CASSLGTGHASYEQYF.

This clonotype was seen at least ten times. The chain joins TRBV3-1 to TRBJ1-1; 7 bases map to TRBD1. The CDR3 is 15 amino acids. Germline CDR1 is LGHDT and CDR2 is YNNKEL (reference sequence). The trim removed 4 bases at V and 3 bases at J, leaving 8 bases unmatched. As DNA, the CDR3 is TGTGCCAGCAGCCCCTTGGACAGGTTGGACACTGAAGCTTTCTTT. Protein product: CASSPLDRLDTEAFF.

The chain links TRBV19 to TRBJ1-1, with D unclear. The CDR3 is 16 amino acids. Germline-derived CDR1 and CDR2 are LNHDA and SQIVND (reference sequence). V was pared by 7 bases and J by 4 bases, with 22 bases between. DNA of the CDR3: TGTGCCAGTACCCTGGTTCACTCCCGAGGAACCACTGAAGCTTTCTTT. This translates into CASTLVHSRGTTEAFF.

The J gene is TRBJ1-1, the V gene TRBV18; D might be TRBD1 (6 bases). The germline V gene has CDR1 KGHSH and CDR2 LQKENI. The V end lost 0 bases, the J end lost 8 bases, and 10 bases lay between the germline ends. This CDR3 spans 13 amino acids. CDR3: CASSPPVQGEAFF. CDR3 sequence (DNA): TGTGCCAGCTCACCACCCGTGCAGGGGGAAGCTTTCTTT. Full variable domain (remainder filled in from reference TRBV18 and TRBJ1-1): NAGVMQNPRHLVRRRGQEARLRCSPMKGHSHVYWYRQLPEEGLKFMVYLQKENIIDESGMPKERFSAEFPKEGPSILRIQQVVRGDSAAYFCASSPPVQGEAFFGQGTRLTVV.

This clonotype came up many times. The chain has TRBV3-1 and TRBJ2-7; no reliable D call. The germline V and J ends were trimmed by 10 bases and 4 bases, with 14 bases remaining between them. Germline loops: CDR1 LGHDT, CDR2 YNNKEL (reference sequence). This CDR3 contains 12 residues. CDR3 in amino acids: CATRIAAYEQYF. As DNA, the CDR3 is TGTGCCACCCGCATTGCGGCTTACGAGCAGTACTTC.

This chain's CDR3 is CASSQDGGVGNEKLFF. CDR3 coding DNA: TGTGCCAGCAGCCAAGATGGCGGGGTTGGTAATGAAAAACTGTTTTTT. This rearrangement joins TRBV3-1 to TRBJ1-4; D is undetermined. Per the germline V gene, CDR1 is LGHDT and CDR2 is YNNKEL (reference sequence). Trimming left V 0 bases short and J 4 bases short, with 12 bases between. This CDR3 comprises 16 residues.

This clonotype has a count of ten or more. The chain has TRBV7-9 and TRBJ2-1, with a tentative D call TRBD2 (7 bases). The germline V and J ends were trimmed by 2 bases and 6 bases, with 17 bases remaining between them. This CDR3 is 16 amino acids long. Germline CDR1 and CDR2: SEHNR and FQNEAQ (reference sequence). CDR3 sequence: CASSLRVSGGSNEQFF. In DNA form, the CDR3 reads TGTGCCAGCAGCTTAAGGGTCTCGGGGGGCTCCAATGAGCAGTTCTTC.

This clonotype was counted only a few times. The gene calls are TRBV6-1 and TRBJ1-1; D not certain. V shed 5 bases and J shed 6 bases, with 16 bases lying between them. From germline, CDR1 is MNHNS and CDR2 SASEGT. This CDR3 is 14 amino acids long. The CDR3 region is CASSLTVGVSEAFF. Here the CDR3 DNA reads TGTGCCAGCAGTCTCACGGTCGGCGTGTCTGAAGCTTTCTTT.

This clonotype was counted only a few times. V usage is TRBV10-3 and J usage is TRBJ2-7; 12 bases are shared with TRBD1. This CDR3 has 14 residues. The germline V gene encodes CDR1 ENHRY and CDR2 SYGVKD. The V gene end was trimmed by 11 bases and the J gene end by 6 bases; junction bases not matched to a gene: 11. CDR3 sequence (DNA): TGTGCCCACATAAGGGACAGGGGGCTCGGCGAGCAGTACTTC. Translating gives CAHIRDRGLGEQYF.

This clonotype was seen more than once but under ten times. The genes are TRBV20-1 and TRBJ2-1, with D perhaps assigned TRBD1 or TRBD2 (6 bases each). The CDR3 has 13 residues. Germline CDR1 is DFQATT and CDR2 is SNEGSKA (reference sequence). Trimming stripped 3 bases from V and 7 bases from J, with 13 bases between. The CDR3 here is CSASRGRTNEQFF. The DNA of the CDR3 is TGCAGTGCTAGTAGGGGGAGGACTAATGAGCAGTTCTTC.

This clonotype was counted ten times or more. This chain links TRBV20-1 with TRBJ2-1; 12 nucleotides line up with TRBD2. There are 14 residues in the CDR3. CDR1 is DFQATT and CDR2 is SNEGSKA in the germline V gene (reference sequence). V shed 4 bases, J shed 6 bases, and the junction held 4 bases outside the gene matches. The CDR3 bases are TGCAGTGCTACTACTAGCGGGGGGCCCAATGAGCAGTTCTTC. This translates into CSATTSGGPNEQFF.

This clonotype occurred many times. The V and J genes are TRBV30 and TRBJ2-1; perhaps TRBD1 as D (6 bases). Trimming stripped 0 bases from V and 5 bases from J, with 17 bases between. The CDR3 extends over 16 amino acids. Germline CDR1 GTSNPN, CDR2 SVGIG (reference sequence). The CDR3 reads CAWSVHPLGGDNEQFF. In DNA, the CDR3 is TGTGCCTGGAGTGTCCATCCTCTAGGGGGAGACAATGAGCAGTTCTTC. Using reference TRBV30 and TRBJ2-1 for the parts outside the CDR3, the full variable domain is SQTIHQWPATLVQPVGSPLSLECTVEGTSNPNLYWYRQAAGRGLQLLFYSVGIGQISSEVPQNLSASRPQDRQFILSSKKLLLSDSGFYLCAWSVHPLGGDNEQFFGPGTRLTVL.

The sample holds many counts of this clonotype. The chain employs TRBV30 and TRBJ2-2, with D uncertain. Germline CDR1 reads GTSNPN; CDR2 reads SVGIG (reference sequence). V was clipped by 0 bases and J by 8 bases, with 7 bases between them. The CDR3 totals 12 residues. The CDR3 reads CAWSVGLGELFF. In nucleotides, the CDR3 is TGTGCCTGGAGTGTAGGGTTGGGGGAGCTGTTTTTT.

This clonotype has at least ten counts. V usage is TRBV30 and J usage is TRBJ1-1, with 8 nucleotides matching TRBD1. From germline, CDR1 is GTSNPN and CDR2 SVGIG (reference sequence). The CDR3 spans 14 residues. The J segment lost 3 bases and the V segment lost 2 bases, leaving 5 bases of the junction unmatched. The CDR3: CAWSQGAVDTEAFF. The CDR3 nucleotides are TGTGCCTGGAGTCAGGGGGCTGTGGACACTGAAGCTTTCTTT.

V is TRBV25-1 and J is TRBJ1-1; D gene uncertain. Germline values: CDR1 MGHDK, CDR2 SYGVNS. V was trimmed by 4 bases and J by 5 bases, leaving 11 bases between them. This CDR3 spans 13 amino acids. Here the CDR3 reads CASSGAWRTEAFF. The CDR3 DNA reads TGTGCCAGCAGTGGCGCTTGGAGGACTGAAGCTTTCTTT.

This clonotype was seen repeatedly, ten times or more. The gene calls are TRBV9 and TRBJ2-7; 10 nucleotides agree with TRBD2. The V gene end was trimmed by 0 bases and the J gene end by 4 bases; junction bases not matched to a gene: 4. CDR3 length: 15 amino acids. Germline CDR1 and CDR2: SGDLS and YYNGEE. In nucleotides, the CDR3 is TGTGCCAGCAGCGTAGAGGCTAGCGGGAGATACGAGCAGTACTTC. This codes for CASSVEASGRYEQYF.